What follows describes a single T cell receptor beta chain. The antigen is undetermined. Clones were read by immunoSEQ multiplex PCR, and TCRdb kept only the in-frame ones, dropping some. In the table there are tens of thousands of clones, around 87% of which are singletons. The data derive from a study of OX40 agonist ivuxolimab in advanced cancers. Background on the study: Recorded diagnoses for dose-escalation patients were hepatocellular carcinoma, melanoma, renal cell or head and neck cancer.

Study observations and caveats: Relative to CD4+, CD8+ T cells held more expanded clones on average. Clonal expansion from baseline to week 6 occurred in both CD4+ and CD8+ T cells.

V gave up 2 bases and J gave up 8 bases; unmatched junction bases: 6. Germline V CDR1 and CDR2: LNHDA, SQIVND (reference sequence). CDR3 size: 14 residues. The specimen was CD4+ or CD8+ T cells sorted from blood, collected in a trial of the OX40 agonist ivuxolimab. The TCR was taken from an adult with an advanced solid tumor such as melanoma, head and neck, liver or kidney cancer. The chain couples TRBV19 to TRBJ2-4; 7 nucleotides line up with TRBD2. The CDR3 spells CASSITGGGDIQYF. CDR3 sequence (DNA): TGTGCCAGTAGTATAACGGGGGGTGGTGACATTCAGTACTTC.